Each of the 21 T cell receptor beta chains below was sequenced from the same sample in a study of blood T cells in healthy people across ages. PCR was performed a second time for roughly 7 to 12 cycles using a sample-barcoded 5' primer and a J-beta primer mix. Each CDR3 protein gets one entry after TCRdb re-called the 5' RACE reads with MiXCR. The sample shows some 1.4 million distinct CDR3 sequences, 42% of them seen only once. The sequencing sample was made of blood. These receptors all come from a woman between 18 and 30 years old in good health.

This chain joins TRBV10-3 and TRBJ2-7, with 7 bases fitting TRBD2. This CDR3 has 15 amino acids. CDR1 is ENHRY and CDR2 is SYGVKD in the germline V gene. V shed 10 bases and J 2 bases; nucleotides not matched to a gene: 14. CDR3: CATRRESGRAYEQYF. CDR3 DNA sequence: TGTGCCACACGGAGGGAATCAGGGAGGGCCTACGAGCAGTACTTC.

The gene calls are TRBV6-2 or TRBV6-3 and TRBJ1-2, with 7 positions matching TRBD1. This CDR3 region has 14 residues. Per germline, CDR1 MNHEY and CDR2 SVGEGT. The ends lost 2 bases at V and 2 bases at J; junction bases unmatched: 2. The CDR3 DNA sequence: TGTGCCAGCAGTTACGAGGGACAGAACTATGGCTACACCTTC. This sequence encodes CASSYEGQNYGYTF.

This clonotype was recorded a few times. The genes are TRBV20-1 and TRBJ2-7, with D unclear. The DNA end is more similar to TRBJ2-4, so the J call may be wrong. Germline-derived CDR1 and CDR2 are DFQATT and SNEGSKA (reference sequence). This CDR3 comprises 13 residues. The CDR3 loop is CSASGGSRNIQYF. CDR3 in DNA: TGCAGTGCTAGCGGCGGATCTCGGAACATTCAGTACTTC.

This clonotype turned up a few times. The genes are TRBV3-1 and TRBJ2-3; 7 bases are a match to TRBD2. CDR3 length: 15 residues. Germline loops: CDR1 LGHDT, CDR2 YNNKEL (reference sequence). V lost 4 bases, J lost 4 bases, and 8 bases stayed unmatched. CDR3 in DNA: TGTGCCAGCAGCCCCCACTGGGAGGGGCCAGATACGCAGTATTTT. Protein sequence: CASSPHWEGPDTQYF.

The sample holds a few counts of this clonotype. The chain uses TRBV6-1 and TRBJ2-1; D tentatively fits TRBD1 or TRBD2 (5 bases each). Germline assignment: CDR1 MNHNS and CDR2 SASEGT. The CDR3 runs 15 residues. V was cut by 8 bases and J by 3 bases, with 17 bases left in between. The CDR3 protein is CASQERGSLYNEQFF. CDR3 DNA sequence: TGTGCCAGCCAAGAGAGGGGTTCGCTCTACAATGAGCAGTTCTTC.

The sample holds a few counts of this clonotype. The chain is built from TRBV20-1 and TRBJ2-5, with D perhaps matching TRBD1 (6 bases). The germline V gene has CDR1 DFQATT and CDR2 SNEGSKA (reference sequence). This CDR3 has 15 residues. Trimming removed 4 bases at V and 1 base at J, with 16 bases between. This CDR3 is CSATYRQDPQETQYF. The CDR3 nucleotides read TGCAGTGCTACCTACAGACAGGACCCCCAAGAGACCCAGTACTTC.

V and J are TRBV10-3 and TRBJ2-5, with D hard to call. Germline lookup yields CDR1 ENHRY and CDR2 SYGVKD. Trimming shortened V by 2 bases and J by 3 bases, and 7 bases separated the two germline ends. The CDR3 is made up of 13 amino acids. The CDR3 loop is CAISELRKETQYF. Here the CDR3 DNA reads TGTGCCATCAGTGAGCTCAGAAAAGAGACCCAGTACTTC.

The CDR3 reads CATQRYEQYF. In DNA form, the CDR3 reads TGTGCCACGCAGCGTTACGAGCAGTACTTC. The rearrangement uses TRBV6-1 and TRBJ2-7; D not certain. The V gene lost 10 bases and the J gene lost 4 bases, with 8 bases spanning the gap. The CDR3 runs 10 residues. Per the germline V gene, CDR1 is MNHNS and CDR2 is SASEGT.

The chain recombines TRBV15 with TRBJ1-2; possible D gene TRBD1, 6 bases. Between the trimmed V and J ends, which lost 1 base and 14 bases, there was a span of 29 bases. The CDR3 sequence is 17 residues long. The germline CDR1 and CDR2 sequences are LNHNV and YYDKDF (reference sequence). CDR3: CATSRGGTRELSYGSTF. CDR3 in DNA: TGTGCCACCAGCAGAGGGGGGACAAGGGAACTATCTTATGGCTCTACCTTC. Combining the CDR3 with reference TRBV15 and TRBJ1-2 gives the whole variable domain DAMVIQNPRYQVTQFGKPVTLSCSQTLNHNVMYWYQQKSSQAPKLLFHYYDKDFNNEADTPDNFQSRRPNTSFCFLDIRSPGLGDTAMYLCATSRGGTRELSYGSTFGSGTRLTVV.

The chain couples TRBV10-3 to TRBJ2-3; TRBD1 matches at 9 bases. Germline V gene lookup returns CDR1 ENHRY and CDR2 SYGVKD. The ends lost 9 bases at V and 1 base at J; junction bases unmatched: 2. This CDR3 has 13 amino acids. CDR3 nucleotides: TGTGCCATTCGGACAGGGGGCACAGATACGCAGTATTTT. Residues: CAIRTGGTDTQYF.

This clonotype was counted at least ten times. The chain recombines TRBV29-1 with TRBJ2-7, with 7 nucleotides matching TRBD1. This CDR3 is built from 13 residues. The V gene's germline CDR1 is SQVTM and CDR2 ANQGSEA. The J segment lost 1 base and the V segment lost 3 bases, leaving 3 bases of the junction unmatched. In nucleotides, the CDR3 is TGCAGCGTTGAGCAACAGGGGTCCTACGAGCAGTACTTC. Protein sequence: CSVEQQGSYEQYF.

The CDR3 nucleotides are TGTGCCAGTAGTATAGGGGGCGGTAGTTGGGATCAGCCCCAGCATTTT. This sequence encodes CASSIGGGSWDQPQHF. J is TRBJ1-5 and V is TRBV19; D might be TRBD1 (5 bases). This CDR3 has 16 residues. V lost 1 base, J lost 5 bases, and 15 bases lay in between. Germline V gene sequence: CDR1 LNHDA, CDR2 SQIVND (reference sequence).

This chain joins TRBV21-1 and TRBJ2-3; the D call in the table, TRBD2, was not verified against the DNA. TRBV21-1 is a pseudogene. This CDR3 has 13 amino acids. CDR3 amino acids: CASIGGVADTQYF. The CDR3 DNA follows: TGTGCCAGCATCGGGGGGGTGGCAGATACGCAGTATTTT.

The chain carries TRBV20-1 and TRBJ1-1; D is perhaps TRBD1 (5 bases). CDR1 and CDR2 from the germline V gene are DFQATT and SNEGSKA (reference sequence). This CDR3 has 8 amino acids. Trimming removed 6 bases from V and 11 bases from J, with 7 bases in between. In DNA, the CDR3 is TGCAGTGCAGGGGTGGCTTTCTTT. Its translation is CSAGVAFF.

The V gene is TRBV6-5, the J gene TRBJ2-7, with 10 bases identical to TRBD2. After removal of 2 bases from V and 2 bases from J, the junction contained 6 bases not matched to a gene. Germline V gives CDR1 MNHEY, CDR2 SVGAGI. This CDR3 has 16 amino acids. The CDR3 loop is CASSYDPSGGAYEQYF. Written as DNA, the CDR3 is TGTGCCAGCAGTTACGATCCTAGCGGGGGTGCCTACGAGCAGTACTTC.

This clonotype was detected a few times. The chain combines TRBV9 with TRBJ2-1; D may be TRBD1 or TRBD2 (5 bases each). This CDR3 comprises 18 residues. Germline V gene sequence: CDR1 SGDLS, CDR2 YYNGEE. V shed 0 bases and J shed 5 bases, with 21 bases lying between them. The CDR3: CASSVATSGTPRNNEQFF. DNA for the CDR3: TGTGCCAGCAGCGTAGCTACGTCAGGGACCCCAAGAAACAATGAGCAGTTCTTC.

The rearrangement uses TRBV6-1 and TRBJ1-1, with a tentative D call TRBD1 (5 bases). V lost 8 bases and J 4 bases, leaving 11 bases between the germline ends. The CDR3 is 12 amino acids. Germline V CDR1 and CDR2: MNHNS, SASEGT. DNA of the CDR3: TGTGCCAGCGAAGGGGCGACCACTGAAGCTTTCTTT. This gives the protein CASEGATTEAFF.

This clonotype was observed at least ten times. J is TRBJ2-5 and V is TRBV20-1; TRBD2 matches 9 bases. The germline gives CDR1 DFQATT, CDR2 SNEGSKA (reference sequence). Germline trimming cut 1 base from V and 1 base from J; bases unmatched to any gene: 7. The CDR3 is 16 residues long. This CDR3 reads CSARVLAGALQETQYF. Here the CDR3 DNA reads TGCAGTGCTAGAGTATTAGCGGGGGCCCTCCAAGAGACCCAGTACTTC.

This clonotype came up many times. This chain joins TRBV29-1 and TRBJ1-2, with a weak D call TRBD1 (6 bases). The CDR3 has 13 residues. Trimming pared 3 bases from V and 4 bases from J, leaving 12 bases between. Germline V gives CDR1 SQVTM, CDR2 ANQGSEA. The CDR3 loop reads CSVDGGASYGYTF. Written as DNA, the CDR3 is TGCAGCGTTGACGGGGGGGCGAGCTATGGCTACACCTTC.

The table lists this clonotype with many counts. The gene calls are TRBV5-5 and TRBJ2-5; D gene uncertain. The J call may not be correct, given that the DNA end is closer to TRBJ2-7. In germline, CDR1 is SGHKS, CDR2 YYEKEE (reference sequence). This CDR3 spans 12 amino acids. The CDR3 nucleotides are TGTGCCAGCAGCAAACTCTCTAACGAGCAGTACTTC. Translation: CASSKLSNEQYF.

There are a few counts of this clonotype. This rearrangement joins TRBV27 to TRBJ2-7; 11 bases match TRBD2. CDR1 is MNHEY and CDR2 is SMNVEV in the germline V gene (reference sequence). The CDR3 runs 14 residues. Germline trimming cut 6 bases from V and 2 bases from J; bases unmatched to any gene: 3. CDR3 region: CASRTTSGTYEQYF. In nucleotides, the CDR3 is TGTGCCAGCAGGACGACTAGCGGGACCTACGAGCAGTACTTC.